This T cell receptor beta chain was documented in a study of T cells in Graves' hyperthyroidism and ophthalmopathy. Study overall: Staff took peripheral blood when the initial diagnosis was made, before any treatment began. Study findings and constraints: Before onset, ophthalmopathy was predicted by the model a median 6.5 months earlier.

Clinicians diagnosed patients from clinical symptoms, serum thyroxine and TRAb, thyroid ultrasound and orbital computed tomography. The source of the PBMCs was over 8.5 ml of fresh peripheral blood. There were TCR beta CDR3 regions amplified from RNA transcripts. HTBI primers were the set used in a first-round RT-PCR of the TCR CDR3. TCRdb reanalysed the multiplex PCR reads using MiXCR and keeps one entry per CDR3 protein. The data show roughly 290,000 distinct CDR3 sequences, 15% to 20% seen once. The CDR3 length is 13 residues. Germline CDR1 and CDR2: SGHTA and FQGNSA. The ends were cut back, 1 base at V and 1 base at J, with 4 bases in the middle. This clonotype was observed a handful of times. Its specificity is not known.

The sequenced sample consisted of blood. The origin of this receptor is a woman in her sixties or seventies with Graves' ophthalmopathy. The chain employs TRBV7-2 and TRBJ1-2; D remains ambiguous. CDR3 sequence reads: CASSLESNYGYTF. CDR3 sequence (DNA): TGTGCCAGCAGCTTAGAGAGTAACTATGGCTACACCTTC.